Included here is one T cell receptor beta chain sequence, with context. The antigen remains unidentified. Researchers ran the PCR with 60 Vbeta and 13 Jbeta primers. The assay was immunoSEQ multiplex PCR, and TCRdb's table has in-frame clones only and misses some. The table records about 120,000 clones, roughly 65% of them present only once. There are 16 residues in the CDR3. Per germline, CDR1 SGHVS and CDR2 FQNEAQ. V shed 1 base, J shed 4 bases, and the junction held 7 bases outside the gene matches. The data were obtained in a study of cytomegalovirus exposure and HLA in healthy donors. Study context: A data release that came early held approximately 85 million unique TCRs from HLA-typed donors.

Broader study findings: The dataset shows that most TCR sequences were rare, while some public TCRs occurred in many donors.

Material for sequencing was PBMCs. This clonotype originated in a man aged 40-49 years in good health and CMV-seropositive. V is TRBV7-8 and J is TRBJ2-5; TRBD2 matches 9 bases. CDR3 loop: CASSLELAAGGETQYF. CDR3 bases: TGTGCCAGCAGCTTAGAACTAGCAGCGGGAGGAGAGACCCAGTACTTC.